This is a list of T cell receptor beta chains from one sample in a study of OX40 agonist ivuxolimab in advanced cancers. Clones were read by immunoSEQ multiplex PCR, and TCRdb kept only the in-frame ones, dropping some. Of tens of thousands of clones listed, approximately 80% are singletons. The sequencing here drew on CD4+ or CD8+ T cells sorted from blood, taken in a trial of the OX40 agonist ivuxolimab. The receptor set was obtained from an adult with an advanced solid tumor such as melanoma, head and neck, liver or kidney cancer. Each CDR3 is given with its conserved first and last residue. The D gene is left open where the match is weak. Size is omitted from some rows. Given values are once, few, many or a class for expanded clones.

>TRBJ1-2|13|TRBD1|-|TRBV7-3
CASSFIGQGFPSF
TGTGCCAGCAGCTTCATTGGACAGGGGTTTCCCTCTTTC
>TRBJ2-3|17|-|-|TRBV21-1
CASSHRNGISSTDTQYF
TGTGCCAGCAGCCACCGGAACGGGATTTCTAGCACAGATACGCAGTATTTT
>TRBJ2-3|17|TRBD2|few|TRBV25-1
CASSDPSGSTGTDTQYF
TGTGCCAGCAGTGACCCTAGCGGGAGTACGGGCACAGATACGCAGTATTTT
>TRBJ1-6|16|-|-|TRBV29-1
CSVVVGSGGLNSPLHF
TGCAGCGTTGTAGTGGGCAGCGGCGGACTAAATTCACCCCTCCACTTT
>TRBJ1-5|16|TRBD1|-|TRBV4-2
CASSHSGPQGYQPQHF
TGTGCCAGCAGCCACTCTGGACCACAGGGGTATCAGCCCCAGCATTTT
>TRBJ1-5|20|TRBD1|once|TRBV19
CASSIRPTGTGGRSNQPQHF
TGTGCCAGTAGTATACGACCCACCGGGACAGGGGGCCGAAGCAATCAGCCCCAGCATTTT
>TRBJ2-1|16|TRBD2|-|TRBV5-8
CASSPPFERGYNEQFF
TGTGCCAGCAGCCCCCCCTTTGAGCGGGGTTACAATGAGCAGTTCTTC
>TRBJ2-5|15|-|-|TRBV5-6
CASSLEAGGQETQYF
TGTGCCAGCAGCTTGGAGGCCGGGGGCCAAGAGACCCAGTACTTC
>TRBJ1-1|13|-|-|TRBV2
CASSERVGTEAFF
TGTGCCAGCAGTGAGAGGGTAGGGACTGAAGCTTTCTTT
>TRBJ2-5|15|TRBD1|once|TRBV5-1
CASSLAGTGGETQYF
TGCGCCAGCAGCTTGGCCGGGACAGGGGGAGAGACCCAGTACTTC
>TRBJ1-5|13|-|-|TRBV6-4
CASSFSSGQPQHF
TGTGCCAGCAGTTTCAGCTCGGGTCAGCCCCAGCATTTT
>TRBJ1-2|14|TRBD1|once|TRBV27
CASGRQGFFEGYTF
TGTGCCAGCGGGAGACAGGGGTTTTTCGAGGGCTACACCTTC
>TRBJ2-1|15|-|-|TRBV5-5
CASTRYQVSYNEQFF
TGTGCCAGCACCCGATACCAGGTCTCCTACAATGAGCAGTTCTTC
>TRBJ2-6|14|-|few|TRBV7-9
CAIPPRAGANVLTF
TGTGCCATCCCCCCAAGGGCTGGGGCCAACGTCCTGACTTTC
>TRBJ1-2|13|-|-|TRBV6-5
CASTREGFDGYTF
TGTGCCAGCACCCGAGAGGGGTTTGACGGCTACACCTTC
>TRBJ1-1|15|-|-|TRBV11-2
CASSLDPSSNTEAFF
TGTGCCAGCAGCTTAGATCCGAGTTCGAACACTGAAGCTTTCTTT
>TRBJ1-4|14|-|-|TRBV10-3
CAISEGRANEKLFF
TGTGCCATCAGTGAGGGCAGAGCTAATGAAAAACTGTTTTTT
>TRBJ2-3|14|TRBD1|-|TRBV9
CASSAADRGDTQYF
TGTGCCAGCAGCGCAGCGGACAGGGGTGATACGCAGTATTTT
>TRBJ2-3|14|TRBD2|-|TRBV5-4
CASSAGGGRDTQYF
TGTGCCAGCAGCGCGGGAGGCGGGAGAGATACGCAGTATTTT
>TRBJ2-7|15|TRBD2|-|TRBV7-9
CASSFGREVSYEQYF
TGTGCCAGCAGCTTTGGGCGGGAGGTCTCCTACGAGCAGTACTTC
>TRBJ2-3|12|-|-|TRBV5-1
CASSLDIDTQYF
TGCGCCAGCAGCTTGGATATAGATACGCAGTATTTT
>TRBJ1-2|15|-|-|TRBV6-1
CASSEASNGDYGYTF
TGTGCCAGCAGTGAAGCTAGTAACGGTGACTATGGCTACACCTTC
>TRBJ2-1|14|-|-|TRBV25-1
CASREDGRGNEQFF
TGTGCCAGCAGGGAGGACGGGAGAGGCAATGAGCAGTTCTTC